This TCR beta chain was recovered during a study of beta chain features in type 1 diabetes. Via the markers CD45RO/CCR7/CD25/CD127/CD95/CD27, stem cell-like memory, regulatory, central memory and naive CD4+ cells were sorted. This clone has more than one count but fewer than ten. Germline CDR1 SEHNR, CDR2 FQNEAQ (reference sequence). This CDR3 is built from 14 residues. V lost 4 bases, J lost 2 bases, and 10 bases lay in between. Investigators reverse transcribed all isolated RNA, so they sequenced expressed TCRB transcripts. Measured with immunoSEQ multiplex PCR; TCRdb has only the in-frame clones, and not every one. This sample has under 900,000 clones, with roughly a sixth found just once.

The TCR originated in a woman aged 18-29 years in good health. Sequencing used naive CD4+ T cells from blood. The rearrangement uses TRBV7-9 and TRBJ2-3; weak D call: TRBD1 (5 bases). The chain's CDR3 is CASSSRQYTDTQYF. Written as DNA, the CDR3 is TGTGCCAGCAGCTCACGACAGTACACAGATACGCAGTATTTT.